This T cell receptor (beta chain) was identified in a study of T-cell memory formation after mild COVID-19. Study summary: Most TCR clusters belonged to a single donor. Study-level points and caveats: Nothing showed for sure that second-wave clones peaking on day 37 were SARS-CoV-2 specific.

The table lists this clonotype with a few counts. No antigen is known for it. This CDR3 contains 16 residues. With 4 bases removed from V and 4 bases from J, the gap between germline ends came to 19 bases. Per the germline V gene, CDR1 is MDHEN and CDR2 is SYDVKM. After 5'RACE with constant-segment primers, TCR alpha and TCR beta cDNA libraries carrying sample barcodes and UMIs were obtained. TCRdb re-derived calls from the 5' RACE reads in MiXCR, one entry per CDR3 protein. Counted here are roughly 340,000 distinct CDR3 sequences, 20% to 25% occurring once; the ten biggest clones make up around 20%. This rearrangement joins TRBV28 to TRBJ2-5, with D perhaps matching TRBD2 (5 bases). Sequencing used PBMCs or a T cell subset sorted from them (not recorded which). This receptor was identified in a man in his late teens or twenties who had mild COVID-19 (a few samples of this study predate the infection). Cell type and time point are not known. The CDR3 spells CASSSRRTEIAETQYF. CDR3 sequence (DNA): TGTGCCAGCAGTTCTAGGAGGACGGAGATCGCAGAGACCCAGTACTTC.